The entry below gives a single T cell receptor (beta chain) sequence along with its context. This specimen belongs to a study of T cell changes during pregnancy in multiple sclerosis. Profiled with immunoSEQ multiplex PCR; TCRdb holds only in-frame clones, not every one. Here the sample spans 90,000 to 100,000 clones, approximately 94% being singletons. Deletions cut 4 bases from V and 0 bases from J, with 24 bases between. Per the germline V gene, CDR1 is MNHEY and CDR2 is SMNVEV (reference sequence). The CDR3 totals 19 residues. Sequences were derived from peripheral blood, sampled in the third trimester of pregnancy. This receptor was taken from a female donor with multiple sclerosis, enrolled in a pregnancy study. The rearrangement uses TRBV27 and TRBJ1-1; possible D gene TRBD1, 6 bases. The CDR3 loop reads CASSSNSGTLLIMNTEAFF. CDR3 DNA: TGTGCCAGCAGTTCAAATTCCGGGACACTACTCATTATGAACACTGAAGCTTTCTTT.